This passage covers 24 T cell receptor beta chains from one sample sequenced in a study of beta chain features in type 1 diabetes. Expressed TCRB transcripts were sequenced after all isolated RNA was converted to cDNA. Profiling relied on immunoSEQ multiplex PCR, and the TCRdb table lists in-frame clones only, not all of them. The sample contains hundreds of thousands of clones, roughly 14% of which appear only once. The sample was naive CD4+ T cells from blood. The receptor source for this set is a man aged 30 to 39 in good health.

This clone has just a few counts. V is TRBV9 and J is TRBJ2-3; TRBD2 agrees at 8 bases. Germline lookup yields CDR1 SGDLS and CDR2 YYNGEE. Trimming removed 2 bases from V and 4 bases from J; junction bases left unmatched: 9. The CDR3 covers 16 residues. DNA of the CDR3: TGTGCCAGCAGCGTCTATAGCGGGACCCAAGCAGATACGCAGTATTTT. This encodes CASSVYSGTQADTQYF.

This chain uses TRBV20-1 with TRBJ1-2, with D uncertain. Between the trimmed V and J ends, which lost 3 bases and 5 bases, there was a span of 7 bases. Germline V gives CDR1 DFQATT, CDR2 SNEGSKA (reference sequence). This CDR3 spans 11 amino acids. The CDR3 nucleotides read TGCAGTGCTAGGGTCCCTTATGGCTACACCTTC. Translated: CSARVPYGYTF.

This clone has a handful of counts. CDR3: CASVETQYF. In DNA form, the CDR3 reads TGTGCCAGTGTGGAGACCCAGTACTTC. V and J are TRBV7-9 and TRBJ2-5, with D uncertain. CDR1 and CDR2 from the germline V gene are SEHNR and FQNEAQ (reference sequence). This CDR3 comprises 9 residues. Trimming cost V 9 bases and J 5 bases, with 4 bases left between them.

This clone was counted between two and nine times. The CDR3 DNA is TGTGCCAGCAGGTACACAGGGATTCGCTCCTACAATGAGCAGTTCTTC. It encodes CASRYTGIRSYNEQFF. This chain uses TRBV7-3 with TRBJ2-1; D possibly corresponds to TRBD1 (6 bases). V was clipped by 6 bases and J by 0 bases, with 15 bases between them. The CDR3 sequence is 16 residues long. Germline V gives CDR1 SGHTA, CDR2 FQGTGA.

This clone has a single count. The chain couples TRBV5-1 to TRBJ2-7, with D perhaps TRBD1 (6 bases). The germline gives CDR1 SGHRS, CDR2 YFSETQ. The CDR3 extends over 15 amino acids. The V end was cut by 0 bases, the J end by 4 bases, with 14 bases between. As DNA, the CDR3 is TGCGCCAGCAGCTTGGGCGACCGGGACAAGTACGAGCAGTACTTC. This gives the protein CASSLGDRDKYEQYF.

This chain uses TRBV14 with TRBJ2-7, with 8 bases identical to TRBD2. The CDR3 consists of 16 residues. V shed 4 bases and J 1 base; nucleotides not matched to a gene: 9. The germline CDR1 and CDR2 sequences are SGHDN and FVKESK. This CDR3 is CASSRHWAGGSYEQYV. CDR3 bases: TGTGCCAGCAGCCGCCATTGGGCGGGAGGTTCCTACGAGCAGTACGTC.

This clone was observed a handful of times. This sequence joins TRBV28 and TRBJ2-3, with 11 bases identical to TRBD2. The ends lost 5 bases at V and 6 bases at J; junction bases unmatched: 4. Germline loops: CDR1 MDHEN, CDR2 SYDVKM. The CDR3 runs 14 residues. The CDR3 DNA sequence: TGTGCCAGCAGTAAGACTAGCGGGGCTGATACGCAGTATTTT. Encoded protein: CASSKTSGADTQYF. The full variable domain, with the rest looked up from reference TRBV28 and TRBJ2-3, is DVKVTQSSRYLVKRTGEKVFLECVQDMDHENMFWYRQDPGLGLRLIYFSYDVKMKEKGDIPEGYSVSREKKERFSLILESASTNQTSMYLCASSKTSGADTQYFGPGTRLTVL.

Here the CDR3 reads CASSLSALSSYEQYV. CDR3 nucleotides: TGTGCCAGCAGTTTATCGGCCCTGAGCTCCTACGAGCAGTACGTC. The chain couples TRBV27 to TRBJ2-7; D not certain. Germline-derived CDR1 and CDR2 are MNHEY and SMNVEV (reference sequence). This CDR3 is 15 amino acids long. Trimming took 0 bases from V and 0 from J, leaving 9 bases between them.

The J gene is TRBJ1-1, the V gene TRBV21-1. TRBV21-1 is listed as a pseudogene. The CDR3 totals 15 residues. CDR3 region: CASSKKKLGRTEAFF. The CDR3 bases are TGTGCCAGCAGCAAAAAGAAGCTGGGTAGGACTGAAGCTTTCTTT.

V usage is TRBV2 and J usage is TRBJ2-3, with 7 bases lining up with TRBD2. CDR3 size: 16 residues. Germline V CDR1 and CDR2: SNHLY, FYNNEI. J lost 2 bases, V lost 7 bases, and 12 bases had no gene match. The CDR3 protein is CASIPFAGVFTDTQYF. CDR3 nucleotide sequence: TGTGCCAGCATCCCGTTTGCGGGGGTCTTCACAGATACGCAGTATTTT.

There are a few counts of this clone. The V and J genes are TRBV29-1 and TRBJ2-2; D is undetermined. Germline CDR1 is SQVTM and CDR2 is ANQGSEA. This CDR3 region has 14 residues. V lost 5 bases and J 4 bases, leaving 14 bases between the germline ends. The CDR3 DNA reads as TGCAGCGTTTCCAGGCCCCTGAGCACCGGGGAGCTGTTTTTT. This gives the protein CSVSRPLSTGELFF.

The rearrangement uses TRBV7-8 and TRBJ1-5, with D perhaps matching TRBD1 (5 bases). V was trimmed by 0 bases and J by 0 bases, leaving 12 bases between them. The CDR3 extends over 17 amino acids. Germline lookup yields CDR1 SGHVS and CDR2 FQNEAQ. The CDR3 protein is CASSLAEGTVSNQPQHF. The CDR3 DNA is TGTGCCAGCAGCTTAGCCGAAGGGACCGTTAGCAATCAGCCCCAGCATTTT.

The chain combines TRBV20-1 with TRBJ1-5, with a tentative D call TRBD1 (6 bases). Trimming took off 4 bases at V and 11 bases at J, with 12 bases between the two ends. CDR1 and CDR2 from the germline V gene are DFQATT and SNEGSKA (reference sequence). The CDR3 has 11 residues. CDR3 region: CSATRGGAQHF. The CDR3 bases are TGCAGTGCTACCCGAGGGGGAGCCCAGCATTTT.

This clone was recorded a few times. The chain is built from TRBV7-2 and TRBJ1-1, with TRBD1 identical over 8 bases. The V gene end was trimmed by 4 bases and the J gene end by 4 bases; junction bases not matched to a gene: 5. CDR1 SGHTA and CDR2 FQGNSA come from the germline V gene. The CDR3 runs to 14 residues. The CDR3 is CASSWTGRGTEAFF. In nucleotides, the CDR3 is TGTGCCAGCAGCTGGACAGGGCGCGGCACTGAAGCTTTCTTT. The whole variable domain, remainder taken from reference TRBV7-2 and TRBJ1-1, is GAGVSQSPSNKVTEKGKDVELRCDPISGHTALYWYRQSLGQGLEFLIYFQGNSAPDKSGLPSDRFSAERTGGSVSTLTIQRTQQEDSAVYLCASSWTGRGTEAFFGQGTRLTVV.

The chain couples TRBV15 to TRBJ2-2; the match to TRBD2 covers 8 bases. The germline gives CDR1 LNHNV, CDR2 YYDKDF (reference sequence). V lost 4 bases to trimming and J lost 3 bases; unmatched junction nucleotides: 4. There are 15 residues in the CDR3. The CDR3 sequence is CATSTQREHTGELFF. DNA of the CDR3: TGTGCCACCAGCACCCAGCGGGAGCACACCGGGGAGCTGTTTTTT. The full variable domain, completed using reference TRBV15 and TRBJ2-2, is DAMVIQNPRYQVTQFGKPVTLSCSQTLNHNVMYWYQQKSSQAPKLLFHYYDKDFNNEADTPDNFQSRRPNTSFCFLDIRSPGLGDTAMYLCATSTQREHTGELFFGEGSRLTVL.

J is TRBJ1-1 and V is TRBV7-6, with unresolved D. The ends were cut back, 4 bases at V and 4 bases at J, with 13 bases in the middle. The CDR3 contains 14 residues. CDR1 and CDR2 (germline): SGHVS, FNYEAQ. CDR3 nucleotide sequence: TGTGCCAGCAGCTCCACAGCGAAGTTCACTGAAGCTTTCTTT. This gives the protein CASSSTAKFTEAFF.

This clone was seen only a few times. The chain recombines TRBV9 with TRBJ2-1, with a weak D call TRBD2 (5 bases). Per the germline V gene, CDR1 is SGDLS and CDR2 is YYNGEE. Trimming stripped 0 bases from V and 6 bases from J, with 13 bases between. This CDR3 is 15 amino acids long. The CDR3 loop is CASSVELVSSNEQFF. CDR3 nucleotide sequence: TGTGCCAGCAGCGTAGAACTAGTTAGCAGCAATGAGCAGTTCTTC.

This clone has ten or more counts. As DNA, the CDR3 is TGTGCCATCAGCGTACAGGGGAACGAGCAGTACGTC. It codes for CAISVQGNEQYV. This sequence joins TRBV10-3 and TRBJ2-7; 7 positions match TRBD1. The germline V gene has CDR1 ENHRY and CDR2 SYGVKD. This CDR3 has 12 amino acids. V was pared by 6 bases and J by 5 bases, with 4 bases of the junction left unmatched.

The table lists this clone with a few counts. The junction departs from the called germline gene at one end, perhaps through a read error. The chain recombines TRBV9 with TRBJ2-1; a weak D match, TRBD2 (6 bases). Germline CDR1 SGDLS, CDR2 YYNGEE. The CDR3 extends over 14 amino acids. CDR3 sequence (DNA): TGTGCCACCAGCGTAGGCGGGACCTCCAACGAGCAGTTCTTC. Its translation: CATSVGGTSNEQFF.

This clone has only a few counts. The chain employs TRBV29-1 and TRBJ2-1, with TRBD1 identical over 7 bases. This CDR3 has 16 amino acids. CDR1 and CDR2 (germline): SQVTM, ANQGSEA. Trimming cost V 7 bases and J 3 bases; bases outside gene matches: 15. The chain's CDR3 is CSAPVPDRQDYNEQFF. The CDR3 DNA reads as TGCAGCGCCCCCGTTCCGGACAGGCAGGACTACAATGAGCAGTTCTTC.

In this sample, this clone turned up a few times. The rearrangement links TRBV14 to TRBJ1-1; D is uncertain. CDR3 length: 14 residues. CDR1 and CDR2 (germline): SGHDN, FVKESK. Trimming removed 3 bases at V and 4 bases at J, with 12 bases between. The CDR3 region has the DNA TGTGCCAGCAGCCATTCGGGCGGATTCACTGAAGCTTTCTTT. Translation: CASSHSGGFTEAFF.

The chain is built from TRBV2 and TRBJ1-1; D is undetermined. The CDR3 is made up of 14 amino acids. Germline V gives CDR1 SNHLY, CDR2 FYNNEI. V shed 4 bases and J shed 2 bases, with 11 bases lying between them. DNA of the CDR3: TGTGCCAGCAGTGCCGCCAGAACCAACACTGAAGCTTTCTTT. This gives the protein CASSAARTNTEAFF.

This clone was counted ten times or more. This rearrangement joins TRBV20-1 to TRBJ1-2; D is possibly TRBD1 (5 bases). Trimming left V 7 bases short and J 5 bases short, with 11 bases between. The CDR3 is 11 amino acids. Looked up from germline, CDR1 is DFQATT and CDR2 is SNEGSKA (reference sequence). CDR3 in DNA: TGCAGTGGAACAGGACCTTATGGCTACACCTTC. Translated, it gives CSGTGPYGYTF.

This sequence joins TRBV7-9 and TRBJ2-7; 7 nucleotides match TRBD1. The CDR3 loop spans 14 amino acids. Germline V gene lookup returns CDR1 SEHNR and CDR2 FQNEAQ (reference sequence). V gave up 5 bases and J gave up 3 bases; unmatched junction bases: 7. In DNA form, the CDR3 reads TGTGCCAGCAGCATCCGGGACAGAGGCTACGAGCAGTACTTC. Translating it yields CASSIRDRGYEQYF.